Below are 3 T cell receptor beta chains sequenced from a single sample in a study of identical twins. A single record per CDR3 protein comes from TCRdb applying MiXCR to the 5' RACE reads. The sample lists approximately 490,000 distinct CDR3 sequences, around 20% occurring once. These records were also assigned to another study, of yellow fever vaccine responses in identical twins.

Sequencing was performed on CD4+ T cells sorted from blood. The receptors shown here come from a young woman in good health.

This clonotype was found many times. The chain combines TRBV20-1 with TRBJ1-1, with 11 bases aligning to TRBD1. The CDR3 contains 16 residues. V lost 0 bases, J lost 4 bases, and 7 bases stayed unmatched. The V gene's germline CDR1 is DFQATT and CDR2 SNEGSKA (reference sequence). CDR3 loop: CSARDNLGTGGTEAFF. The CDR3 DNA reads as TGCAGTGCTAGAGATAATCTAGGGACAGGGGGCACTGAAGCTTTCTTT.

CDR3 in amino acids: CASSPQTGIGTEAFF. CDR3 coding DNA: TGTGCCAGCAGCCCACAGACAGGGATCGGGACTGAAGCTTTCTTT. V gene TRBV11-2 combines with J gene TRBJ1-1; 7 bases agree with TRBD1. Germline V gene sequence: CDR1 SGHAT, CDR2 FQNNGV. The CDR3 is made up of 15 amino acids. V dropped 5 bases and J dropped 5; count of bases not matched to a gene: 11.

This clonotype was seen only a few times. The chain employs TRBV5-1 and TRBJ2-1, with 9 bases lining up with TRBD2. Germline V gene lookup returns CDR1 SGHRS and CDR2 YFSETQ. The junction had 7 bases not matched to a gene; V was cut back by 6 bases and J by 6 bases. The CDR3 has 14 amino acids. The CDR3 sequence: CASTRGSGSNEQFF. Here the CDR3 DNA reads TGCGCCAGCACACGGGGTAGCGGGAGCAATGAGCAGTTCTTC.